This T cell receptor (beta chain) is drawn from a study of neoadjuvant nivolumab and ipilimumab in lung cancer (dated by TCRdb to the early 2020s). With respect to the entire study: Nivolumab was given at 3 mg/kg intravenously on days 1, 15 and 29, and the combination arm added ipilimumab 1 mg/kg on day 1 only. TCR repertoires were compared between pretherapy (baseline) peripheral blood and tumors resected at surgery after neoadjuvant immune checkpoint blockade. Of the 40 to 50 patients with operable NSCLC treated in the trial, approximately 23 were randomized to nivolumab monotherapy and roughly 20 to nivolumab plus ipilimumab. Seven patients had matched pretherapy and resected tumor pairs analyzed, with four treated with nivolumab and three with nivolumab plus ipilimumab. For each study arm, the primary endpoint of the trial was the rate of major pathologic response (MPR) in the intention-to-treat population. The study at large found these results: No significant correlation was found between TCR clonality and pathologic tumor regression, and only one major-pathologic-response sample was available for the clonality analysis. TCR sequencing was performed in a small number of samples. Tumor T-cell richness and clonality rose from pretherapy to surgery in three of three dual-therapy tumors but in only two of four nivolumab-treated tumors. Pretherapy blood TCR richness correlated positively with richness in tumors resected after neoadjuvant therapy (Spearman R ≈ 0.86). TCR richness and clonality were greater in resected tumors than in tumor-adjacent uninvolved lung, and increases were seen in more dual-therapy-treated tumors.

The method behind the library was the immunoSEQ multiplex PCR assay. The authors processed their data as follows. Repertoires were summarized in terms of richness and clonality, and significantly expanded and contracted clones between pre- and post-therapy samples were identified. TCRdb obtained this table from immuneACCESS and retained in-frame rearrangements with V and J assigned. These tables miss some clones; where compared with another copy, unresolved V genes account for less than half of the shortfall, and the remainder is unexplained. That table furnishes V, J and clone size, whereas the DNA furnished D and trimming. The sample table holds about 16,000 clones, of which approximately 76% were seen once. The top ten constitute under 8.5% of the sample. According to the germline V gene (reference sequence), CDR1 reads SGHNT and CDR2 reads YYREEE. After removal of 0 bases from V and 6 bases from J, the junction retains 2 bases not matched to a gene. Measured from the cysteine to the phenylalanine, the CDR3 is 14 residues long. Only the CDR3 part of the read is kept: 42 bases, read in frame from the first base.

This specimen's time point label, per the study, means: at surgical resection after neoadjuvant nivolumab +/- ipilimumab. Samples were obtained from the phase 2 randomized NEOSTAR trial, in which neoadjuvant nivolumab or nivolumab plus ipilimumab followed by surgery was tested in operable NSCLC. A word on this clone: No antigen is known for it. No much larger clone is present one base from it, and per-base qualities are unavailable.

The specimen comprised tumor tissue, sampled after neoadjuvant nivolumab, alone or with ipilimumab, at or shortly before surgery. The clonotype was recovered from an adult with non-small cell lung cancer. The chain couples TRBV5-4 to TRBJ2-2; 7 bases in the middle match TRBD1. The DNA sequence is TGTGCCAGCAGCTTGGACAGGGGTCCCGGGGAGCTGTTTTTT. It translates to CASSLDRGPGELFF.